The 26 T cell receptor beta chains given below trace back to one sample, sequenced in a study of shared T cell receptors in the human thymus. Using immunoSEQ multiplex PCR, the repertoire was profiled, and TCRdb retains in-frame clones only, with some absent. Of over 450,000 clones listed, around three quarters are singletons. The sample was also linked to a second study, of human thymus T cells.

Sequenced input: thymocytes. These receptors were taken from a boy less than two years old with a congenital heart defect.

The J gene is TRBJ2-1, the V gene TRBV19, with TRBD1 identical over 7 bases. CDR1 and CDR2 from the germline V gene are LNHDA and SQIVND (reference sequence). Trimming cost V 5 bases and J 3 bases; bases outside gene matches: 7. This CDR3 has 15 residues. The CDR3 DNA sequence: TGTGCCAGTAGTTGGAGACAGGGAGACTACAATGAGCAGTTCTTC. This encodes CASSWRQGDYNEQFF. The full variable domain, completed using reference TRBV19 and TRBJ2-1, is DGGITQSPKYLFRKEGQNVTLSCEQNLNHDAMYWYRQDPGQGLRLIYYSQIVNDFQKGDIAEGYSVSREKKESFPLTVTSAQKNPTAFYLCASSWRQGDYNEQFFGPGTRLTVL.

This chain joins TRBV2 and TRBJ2-3; no clear D gene. Germline CDR1 reads SNHLY; CDR2 reads FYNNEI. The CDR3 is made up of 12 amino acids. Trimming cost V 1 base and J 10 bases, with 9 bases left between them. DNA of the CDR3: TGTGCCAGCAGTGAAGGGGCAGAAGCGCAGTATTTT. It is translated as CASSEGAEAQYF.

The table lists this clone with a count of one. The V gene is TRBV6-5, the J gene TRBJ1-5, with 7 bases matching TRBD1. The germline gives CDR1 MNHEY, CDR2 SVGAGI. With 5 bases clipped from V and 9 bases from J, the junction kept 10 bases outside the gene matches. This CDR3 has 14 amino acids. The CDR3 sequence: CASSRRQGIRPQHF. CDR3 in DNA: TGTGCCAGCAGTCGCAGACAGGGTATACGGCCCCAGCATTTT.

This chain links TRBV4-3 with TRBJ2-2; D might be TRBD2 (5 bases). CDR1 LGHNA and CDR2 YSLEER come from the germline V gene. The ends were cut back, 0 bases at V and 5 bases at J, with 19 bases in the middle. The CDR3 has 18 amino acids. In nucleotides, the CDR3 is TGCGCCAGCAGCCAAGATTATCGAGGGCTTTTAGGTACCGGGGAGCTGTTTTTT. Residues: CASSQDYRGLLGTGELFF.

The J gene is TRBJ2-2, the V gene TRBV7-9, with 7 bases that match TRBD2. V was clipped by 0 bases and J by 6 bases; unmatched bases: 7. Germline loops: CDR1 SEHNR, CDR2 FQNEAQ (reference sequence). This CDR3 contains 16 residues. The CDR3 loop is CASSLAAGAIAGELFF. The CDR3 DNA sequence: TGTGCCAGCAGCTTAGCGGCGGGAGCGATTGCCGGGGAGCTGTTTTTT.

The chain carries TRBV4-3 and TRBJ2-7, with 7 bases lining up with TRBD1. Germline CDR1 reads LGHNA; CDR2 reads YSLEER. This CDR3 has 14 residues. V shed 4 bases, J shed 2 bases, and the junction held 5 bases outside the gene matches. The CDR3 sequence is CASSPYRGTYEQYF. The CDR3 region has the DNA TGCGCCAGCAGCCCGTACAGGGGAACCTACGAGCAGTACTTC.

This clone was detected only a few times. The chain is built from TRBV5-4 and TRBJ1-2; 7 bases are shared with TRBD1. V dropped 7 bases and J dropped 7; count of bases not matched to a gene: 13. CDR1 and CDR2 from the germline V gene are SGHNT and YYREEE (reference sequence). The CDR3 length is 14 residues. Here the CDR3 DNA reads TGTGCCAGCCAAAGGAAGCAGGGGGTCCCTGGCTACACCTTC. Translated: CASQRKQGVPGYTF.

V is TRBV4-1 and J is TRBJ2-1, with 9 bases fitting TRBD1. Germline trimming cut 4 bases from V and 6 bases from J; bases unmatched to any gene: 10. Germline assignment: CDR1 MGHRA and CDR2 YSYEKL. CDR3 length: 16 amino acids. The CDR3 DNA is TGCGCCAGCAGCCTAACAGGGGGCCTCCTCGGCAATGAGCAGTTCTTC. Encoded protein: CASSLTGGLLGNEQFF.

The rearrangement joins TRBV28 to TRBJ1-5; TRBD1 agrees at 7 bases. CDR1 and CDR2 from the germline V gene are MDHEN and SYDVKM. The ends lost 3 bases at V and 5 bases at J; junction bases unmatched: 13. There are 17 residues in the CDR3. As DNA, the CDR3 is TGTGCCAGCAGTTTTCCTACCGCGACAGGGCGCTATCAGCCCCAGCATTTT. Translated, it gives CASSFPTATGRYQPQHF.

Only one count was recorded for this clone. V is TRBV5-1 and J is TRBJ2-5; D remains unclear. The CDR3 length is 12 residues. Per germline, CDR1 SGHRS and CDR2 YFSETQ. V lost 0 bases, J lost 2 bases, and 2 bases lay in between. The CDR3 here is CASSLAQETQYF. The CDR3 bases are TGCGCCAGCAGCTTGGCTCAAGAGACCCAGTACTTC.

This chain connects TRBV27 to TRBJ1-1, with 9 bases that match TRBD1. J was trimmed by 1 base and V by 5 bases; bases with no gene match: 5. The germline V gene has CDR1 MNHEY and CDR2 SMNVEV (reference sequence). The CDR3 contains 15 residues. The CDR3 spells CASSPRDRENTEAFF. In DNA form, the CDR3 reads TGTGCCAGCAGTCCCCGGGACAGGGAGAACACTGAAGCTTTCTTT.

This chain links TRBV18 with TRBJ1-5, with TRBD1 identical over 8 bases. Germline loops: CDR1 KGHSH, CDR2 LQKENI. CDR3 length equals 17 residues. V was clipped by 3 bases and J by 0 bases; unmatched bases: 7. Here the CDR3 reads CASSPDRVSYSNQPQHF. The CDR3 region has the DNA TGTGCCAGCTCACCGGACAGGGTTTCCTATAGCAATCAGCCCCAGCATTTT.

This sequence joins TRBV2 and TRBJ2-2, with TRBD2 matching over 9 bases. The junction had 4 bases not matched to a gene; V was cut back by 0 bases and J by 5 bases. The CDR3 totals 16 residues. CDR1 SNHLY and CDR2 FYNNEI come from the germline V gene. The DNA of the CDR3 is TGTGCCAGCAGTGAAGCGGGCGGGAGGGGGACCGGGGAGCTGTTTTTT. This codes for CASSEAGGRGTGELFF.

The chain combines TRBV14 with TRBJ2-1, with 7 bases aligning to TRBD2. The length of the CDR3 is 12 residues. In germline, CDR1 is SGHDN, CDR2 FVKESK. Losses at the gene ends were 5 bases for V and 10 bases for J; bases not matched to a gene: 5. The CDR3 region is CASSGAGREQFF. The CDR3 coding sequence is TGTGCCAGCAGCGGAGCGGGGAGGGAGCAGTTCTTC.

The DNA of the CDR3 is TGCGCCAGCAGCCAAGGAAAGGGGGTCTCCTACGAGCAGTACTTC. It specifies CASSQGKGVSYEQYF. The chain employs TRBV4-3 and TRBJ2-7, with D possibly matching TRBD1 (6 bases). This CDR3 has 15 amino acids. The V gene's germline CDR1 is LGHNA and CDR2 YSLEER. V gave up 1 base and J gave up 0 bases, with 10 bases separating them.

The chain couples TRBV27 to TRBJ2-3, with TRBD2 identical over 12 bases. Germline loops: CDR1 MNHEY, CDR2 SMNVEV (reference sequence). This CDR3 region has 14 residues. V lost 6 bases, J lost 4 bases, and 2 bases stayed unmatched. CDR3 in amino acids: CASSPSGGADTQYF. The CDR3 coding sequence is TGTGCCAGCAGCCCTAGCGGGGGGGCAGATACGCAGTATTTT.

The genes are TRBV6-1 and TRBJ2-7; weak D call: TRBD2 (6 bases). V was trimmed by 3 bases and J by 3 bases, leaving 18 bases between them. Germline assignment: CDR1 MNHNS and CDR2 SASEGT. CDR3 length: 16 amino acids. The CDR3 region has the DNA TGTGCCAGCAGTGAGCTTTTGGGGGAGGCCCGCTACGAGCAGTACTTC. It translates to CASSELLGEARYEQYF.

The chain recombines TRBV28 with TRBJ2-1; 8 nucleotides align to TRBD2. CDR1 MDHEN and CDR2 SYDVKM come from the germline V gene. J gave up 0 bases and V 3 bases, and 10 bases lay outside the gene matches. This CDR3 has 18 amino acids. CDR3 nucleotides: TGTGCCAGCAGTTTGGGGACTACAGCGGGGGTCTCCTACAATGAGCAGTTCTTC. Translating it yields CASSLGTTAGVSYNEQFF.

The chain has TRBV27 and TRBJ1-2; no firm D call. Trimming shortened V by 5 bases and J by 6 bases, and 22 bases separated the two germline ends. The CDR3 extends over 16 amino acids. Germline values: CDR1 MNHEY, CDR2 SMNVEV (reference sequence). The CDR3 spells CASSPDGKGDSHGYTF. CDR3 in DNA: TGTGCCAGCAGTCCAGACGGAAAGGGAGATTCCCATGGCTACACCTTC.

The chain uses TRBV30 and TRBJ1-2, with TRBD1 as a possible D gene (5 bases). Germline CDR1 reads GTSNPN; CDR2 reads SVGIG (reference sequence). CDR3 length: 15 residues. The CDR3 spells CAVGDWRRESGGYTF. In nucleotides, the CDR3 is TGTGCGGTGGGGGACTGGAGGAGGGAATCGGGGGGCTACACCTTC.

As DNA, the CDR3 is TGTGCCAGCAGCCCAGAGGGAGCGGGAGTCGGGTACGAGCAGTACTTC. As protein: CASSPEGAGVGYEQYF. The J gene is TRBJ2-7, the V gene TRBV5-4; 8 bases are a match to TRBD2. V lost 4 bases, J lost 4 bases, and 13 bases stayed unmatched. This CDR3 is 16 amino acids long. Germline loops: CDR1 SGHNT, CDR2 YYREEE (reference sequence).

This clone has just one count. This chain joins TRBV28 and TRBJ1-4, with D possibly TRBD1 on 6 matching bases. V dropped 1 base and J dropped 0 bases, with 12 bases sitting between them. Germline V CDR1 and CDR2: MDHEN, SYDVKM. The CDR3 spans 17 residues. In nucleotides, the CDR3 is TGTGCCAGCAGTTTATTCCCCCAGGGGACAACTAATGAAAAACTGTTTTTT. Protein: CASSLFPQGTTNEKLFF.

The DNA for the CDR3 is TGTGCCAGCAGCAACTACCCTGGACTAGCGGGAGTCACAGATACGCAGTATTTT. Residues: CASSNYPGLAGVTDTQYF. J is TRBJ2-3 and V is TRBV11-2; 13 positions match TRBD2. J was trimmed by 2 bases and V by 5 bases; bases with no gene match: 10. Per germline, CDR1 SGHAT and CDR2 FQNNGV. There are 18 residues in the CDR3. Variable domain in full (rest from reference TRBV11-2 and TRBJ2-3): EAGVAQSPRYKIIEKRQSVAFWCNPISGHATLYWYQQILGQGPKLLIQFQNNGVVDDSQLPKDRFSAERLKGVDSTLKIQPAKLEDSAVYLCASSNYPGLAGVTDTQYFGPGTRLTVL.

The rearrangement joins TRBV6-5 to TRBJ1-3, with D possibly matching TRBD1 (6 bases). The germline CDR1 and CDR2 sequences are MNHEY and SVGAGI. V lost 6 bases and J 4 bases, leaving 16 bases between the germline ends. This CDR3 comprises 15 residues. The CDR3 DNA is TGTGCCAGCAGGCGGGGAGGGGGAGCCGGAAACACCATATATTTT. It translates to CASRRGGGAGNTIYF.

This clone showed up just a few times. This chain links TRBV10-3 with TRBJ1-4; D gene uncertain. The V end was cut by 0 bases, the J end by 11 bases, with 10 bases between. This CDR3 is built from 13 residues. Germline V CDR1 and CDR2: ENHRY, SYGVKD. The CDR3 sequence is CAISESWGGKLFF. DNA of the CDR3: TGTGCCATCAGTGAGTCGTGGGGAGGGAAACTGTTTTTT.

In the case of this clone: At one end the junction does not follow the germline gene, possibly because of a read error. The chain recombines TRBV27 with TRBJ2-7; 8 bases are shared with TRBD2. The CDR3 extends over 12 amino acids. Germline assignment: CDR1 MNHEY and CDR2 SMNVEV (reference sequence). The CDR3 here is CATSSGIHEQYF. The CDR3 DNA sequence: TGTGCCACCAGTAGCGGGATCCACGAGCAGTACTTC.